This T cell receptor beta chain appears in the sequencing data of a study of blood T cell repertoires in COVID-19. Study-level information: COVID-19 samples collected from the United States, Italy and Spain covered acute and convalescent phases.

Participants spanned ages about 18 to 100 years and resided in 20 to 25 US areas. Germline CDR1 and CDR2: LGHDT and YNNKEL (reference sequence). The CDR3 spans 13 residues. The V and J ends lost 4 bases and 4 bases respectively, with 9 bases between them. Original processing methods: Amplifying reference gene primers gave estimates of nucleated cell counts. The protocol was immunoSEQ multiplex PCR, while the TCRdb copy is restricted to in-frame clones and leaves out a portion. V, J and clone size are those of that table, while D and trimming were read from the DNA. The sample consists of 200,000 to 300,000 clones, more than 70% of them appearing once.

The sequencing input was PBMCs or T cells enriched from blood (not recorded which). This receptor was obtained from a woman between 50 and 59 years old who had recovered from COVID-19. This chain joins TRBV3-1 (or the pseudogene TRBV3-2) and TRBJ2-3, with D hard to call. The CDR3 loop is CASSPLLADTQYF. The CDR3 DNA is TGTGCCAGCAGCCCCTTACTGGCAGATACGCAGTATTTT.